These 13 T cell receptor beta chains originate from one sample sequenced in a study of OX40 agonist ivuxolimab in advanced cancers. Assay: immunoSEQ multiplex PCR; the TCRdb copy retains only in-frame clones and omits some. The table includes 30,000 to 40,000 clones, 80% to 95% detected once. This specimen consisted of CD4+ or CD8+ T cells sorted from blood, obtained in a trial of the OX40 agonist ivuxolimab. These TCRs come from an adult with an advanced solid tumor such as melanoma, head and neck, liver or kidney cancer.

The rearrangement links TRBV10-2 to TRBJ2-7; D may be TRBD2 (7 bases). The CDR3 has 15 residues. V dropped 2 bases and J dropped 2 bases, with 13 bases sitting between them. Per germline, CDR1 WSHSY and CDR2 SAAADI. CDR3 in DNA: TGCGCCAGCAGTGAGAGGGGGGGACCCCCCTACGAGCAGTACTTC. It yields the protein CASSERGGPPYEQYF.

As concerns this clone: Other DNA sequences in this specimen translate into the identical CDR3. This chain links TRBV28 with TRBJ2-1, with 11 bases identical to TRBD2. The length of the CDR3 is 15 residues. Germline V gene sequence: CDR1 MDHEN, CDR2 SYDVKM. The junction had 3 bases not matched to a gene; V was cut back by 5 bases and J by 3 bases. This CDR3 is CASSLTSGSYNEQFF. CDR3 in DNA: TGTGCCAGCAGTCTAACTAGCGGGAGCTACAATGAGCAGTTCTTC.

The CDR3 nucleotides are TGTGCCAGCAGTGAAGGGACAAGATATCAGCCCCAGCATTTT. Amino acid sequence: CASSEGTRYQPQHF. The gene calls are TRBV2 and TRBJ1-5; maybe TRBD1 (5 bases). Germline CDR1 and CDR2: SNHLY and FYNNEI. The CDR3 contains 14 residues. Trimming pared 1 base from V and 5 bases from J, leaving 9 bases between. Full variable domain (rest looked up from reference TRBV2 and TRBJ1-5): EPEVTQTPSHQVTQMGQEVILRCVPISNHLYFYWYRQILGQKVEFLVSFYNNEISEKSEIFDDQFSVERPDGSNFTLKIRSTKLEDSAMYFCASSEGTRYQPQHFGDGTRLSIL.

The rearrangement uses TRBV27 and TRBJ2-7; 11 bases are shared with TRBD2. CDR1 is MNHEY, CDR2 SMNVEV, per germline (reference sequence). V gave up 3 bases and J gave up 2 bases; unmatched junction bases: 6. This CDR3 contains 16 residues. The CDR3 sequence: CASSFSLAGGTYEQYF. CDR3 in DNA: TGTGCCAGCAGTTTCAGTTTAGCGGGAGGGACCTACGAGCAGTACTTC.

The CDR3 is CASSIGGLQETQYF. CDR3 DNA: TGTGCCAGTAGTATCGGCGGGCTCCAAGAGACCCAGTACTTC. V is TRBV19 and J is TRBJ2-5, with D possibly TRBD2 on 5 matching bases. Germline assignment: CDR1 LNHDA and CDR2 SQIVND (reference sequence). CDR3 length equals 14 residues. V was cut by 3 bases and J by 1 base, with 9 bases left in between.

The V gene is TRBV19, the J gene TRBJ2-3, with 7 bases fitting TRBD1. This CDR3 has 13 amino acids. The J segment lost 2 bases and the V segment lost 5 bases, leaving 1 base of the junction unmatched. Looked up from germline, CDR1 is LNHDA and CDR2 is SQIVND (reference sequence). The CDR3, as DNA: TGTGCCAGTAGTGGGACAGCCACAGATACGCAGTATTTT. Protein sequence: CASSGTATDTQYF.

The chain recombines TRBV10-3 with TRBJ2-5; 13 bases match TRBD2. Trimming took 7 bases from V and 2 from J; bases not matched to a gene: 7. Germline CDR1 is ENHRY and CDR2 is SYGVKD. CDR3 length: 16 residues. As DNA, the CDR3 is TGTGCCATCACCTCGGGACTAGCGGGACCTCAAGAGACCCAGTACTTC. Translated, it gives CAITSGLAGPQETQYF.

This rearrangement joins TRBV4-1 to TRBJ2-5, with D perhaps TRBD2 (5 bases). The V end was cut by 0 bases, the J end by 4 bases, with 9 bases between. CDR1 is MGHRA, CDR2 YSYEKL, per germline. This CDR3 comprises 14 residues. The CDR3 protein is CASSQDRGTETQYF. CDR3 nucleotides: TGCGCCAGCAGCCAAGATCGGGGTACAGAGACCCAGTACTTC.

The chain joins TRBV10-1 to TRBJ1-2, with 9 bases aligning to TRBD1. Trimming removed 0 bases from V and 5 bases from J; junction bases left unmatched: 7. The germline gives CDR1 WNHNN, CDR2 SYGVQD (reference sequence). CDR3 size: 16 residues. Here the CDR3 reads CASSESTGGSRYGYTF. The CDR3 coding sequence is TGCGCCAGCAGTGAGTCTACAGGGGGCTCTAGATATGGCTACACCTTC.

This chain connects TRBV11-2 to TRBJ2-7; 7 bases match TRBD1. CDR3 size: 16 residues. The germline V gene has CDR1 SGHAT and CDR2 FQNNGV. Trimming cost V 4 bases and J 2 bases; bases outside gene matches: 11. The CDR3 DNA reads as TGTGCCAGCAGCTCAGGAGCCGGGACAGCCACCTACGAGCAGTACTTC. Protein product: CASSSGAGTATYEQYF.

This sequence joins TRBV30 and TRBJ1-5; D remains unclear. CDR1 is GTSNPN and CDR2 is SVGIG in the germline V gene (reference sequence). The V and J ends lost 1 base and 7 bases respectively, with 11 bases between them. The CDR3 runs 13 residues. The CDR3 is CAWSDLADQPQHF. For the CDR3, the DNA is TGTGCCTGGAGTGATTTGGCAGACCAGCCCCAGCATTTT.

The chain has TRBV19 and TRBJ1-1; a possible D gene is TRBD1 (6 bases). Germline V gene sequence: CDR1 LNHDA, CDR2 SQIVND (reference sequence). This CDR3 is built from 14 residues. V lost 6 bases and J lost 0, with 11 bases in between. The CDR3 spells CASSPGQLNTEAFF. CDR3 DNA sequence: TGTGCCAGTAGCCCAGGACAGTTGAACACTGAAGCTTTCTTT.

The V gene is TRBV4-2, the J gene TRBJ1-4; D is unclear. This CDR3 comprises 19 residues. V dropped 0 bases and J dropped 4 bases, with 21 bases sitting between them. CDR1 is LGHNA and CDR2 is YNFKEQ in the germline V gene. In DNA, the CDR3 is TGTGCCAGCAGCCAAGATGTAGTAAGGGTAGGAAGCGTTAATGAAAAACTGTTTTTT. This sequence encodes CASSQDVVRVGSVNEKLFF.